These 9 T cell receptor beta chains were all obtained from the same sample, sequenced in a study of shared clonotypes between healthy human individuals (dated by TCRdb to between 2020 and 2021). The method was the immunoSEQ multiplex PCR assay. TCRdb obtained this table from immuneACCESS and retained in-frame rearrangements with V and J assigned. These tables miss some clones; where compared with another copy, unresolved V genes account for less than half of the shortfall, and the remainder is unexplained. This sample has 950,000 to 1,100,000 clones in its table, and around 78% of those were observed once. The ten biggest clones cover around 0.6% of the sample. Input material: memory CD4+ T cells from PBMCs. Reading the label with the study, this specimen's cell subset or site is: CD45RA-negative fraction. These receptors all come from a man younger than 35 in good health. Some clones in this sample may be carry-over from other donors' samples.

This clone appeared many times. The chain joins TRBV30 to TRBJ2-3; 14 bases are a match to TRBD2. With V trimmed by 3 bases and J by 5 bases, 10 bases remained unmatched. CDR3 length: 17 amino acids. Per germline, CDR1 GTSNPN and CDR2 SVGIG (reference sequence). The CDR3 DNA reads as TGTGCCTGGAGCCGATTCGGGACTAGCGGGAGAGGAGATACGCAGTATTTT. The encoded protein is CAWSRFGTSGRGDTQYF.

This rearrangement joins TRBV28 to TRBJ1-2, with D unresolved. This CDR3 contains 12 residues. The germline V gene has CDR1 MDHEN and CDR2 SYDVKM. V dropped 3 bases and J dropped 8 bases, with 10 bases sitting between them. This CDR3 reads CASSFPNSGYTF. The CDR3 DNA is TGTGCCAGCAGTTTCCCGAATTCCGGCTACACCTTC.

The V gene is TRBV30, the J gene TRBJ2-1, with D unresolved. The CDR3 totals 15 residues. The V gene's germline CDR1 is GTSNPN and CDR2 SVGIG (reference sequence). Trimming pared 3 bases from V and 0 bases from J, leaving 12 bases between. In DNA, the CDR3 is TGTGCCTGGAGGTTTCTCCGTGACTCCTACAATGAGCAGTTCTTC. Protein: CAWRFLRDSYNEQFF. Filled out from reference TRBV30 and TRBJ2-1, the complete variable domain reads SQTIHQWPATLVQPVGSPLSLECTVEGTSNPNLYWYRQAAGRGLQLLFYSVGIGQISSEVPQNLSASRPQDRQFILSSKKLLLSDSGFYLCAWRFLRDSYNEQFFGPGTRLTVL.

This clone was found once. Other DNA variants within this sample encode the same CDR3. The chain is built from TRBV5-1 and TRBJ2-3, with D maybe TRBD2 (6 bases). This CDR3 has 13 residues. The germline CDR1 and CDR2 sequences are SGHRS and YFSETQ. Trimming cost V 4 bases and J 1 base, with 7 bases left between them. DNA of the CDR3: TGCGCCAGCAGCCCTAGCGGCACAGATACGCAGTATTTT. It codes for CASSPSGTDTQYF.

There are a few counts of this clone. The chain joins TRBV2 to TRBJ2-7; D may correspond to TRBD1 or TRBD2 (5 bases each). V lost 7 bases to trimming and J lost 2 bases, with 9 bases between them. This CDR3 comprises 12 residues. Germline assignment: CDR1 SNHLY and CDR2 FYNNEI. Written as DNA, the CDR3 is TGTGCCAGCACCCCGGGACCCTACGAGCAGTACTTC. It codes for CASTPGPYEQYF.

The chain couples TRBV19 to TRBJ2-3; 8 nucleotides line up with TRBD2. Germline lookup yields CDR1 LNHDA and CDR2 SQIVND (reference sequence). The CDR3 runs to 16 residues. Trimming took 7 bases from V and 6 from J; bases not matched to a gene: 15. CDR3 bases: TGTGCCAGTAACCCCAGCGGGAGATTGGGGCGGGATACGCAGTATTTT. Its translation: CASNPSGRLGRDTQYF.

The V call is TRBV6-4, the J call TRBJ2-1, with 13 bases aligning to TRBD2. Germline CDR1 reads MRHNA; CDR2 reads SNTAGT. The CDR3 has 15 residues. The J segment lost 10 bases and the V segment lost 4 bases, leaving 7 bases of the junction unmatched. CDR3 protein: CASSGRTSGSREQFF. CDR3 coding DNA: TGTGCCAGCAGTGGGAGGACTAGCGGGAGTCGCGAGCAGTTCTTC.

This clone was detected a few times. V usage is TRBV18 and J usage is TRBJ2-1; the match to TRBD2 covers 7 bases. V shed 5 bases, J shed 2 bases, and the junction held 0 bases outside the gene matches. The germline V gene has CDR1 KGHSH and CDR2 LQKENI. The CDR3 has 13 amino acids. CDR3 DNA sequence: TGTGCCAGCTCAGGGGGGGCCTACAATGAGCAGTTCTTC. Translating it yields CASSGGAYNEQFF. The variable domain in full, completed from reference TRBV18 and TRBJ2-1, reads NAGVMQNPRHLVRRRGQEARLRCSPMKGHSHVYWYRQLPEEGLKFMVYLQKENIIDESGMPKERFSAEFPKEGPSILRIQQVVRGDSAAYFCASSGGAYNEQFFGPGTRLTVL.

Only one count was recorded for this clone. The rearrangement uses TRBV6-1 and TRBJ2-3; 10 nucleotides line up with TRBD2. The CDR3 contains 15 residues. The V gene's germline CDR1 is MNHNS and CDR2 SASEGT. V was pared by 0 bases and J by 5 bases, with 2 bases of the junction left unmatched. The CDR3 sequence: CASSEAGLAIDTQYF. The CDR3 coding sequence is TGTGCCAGCAGTGAAGCGGGACTAGCGATAGATACGCAGTATTTT.